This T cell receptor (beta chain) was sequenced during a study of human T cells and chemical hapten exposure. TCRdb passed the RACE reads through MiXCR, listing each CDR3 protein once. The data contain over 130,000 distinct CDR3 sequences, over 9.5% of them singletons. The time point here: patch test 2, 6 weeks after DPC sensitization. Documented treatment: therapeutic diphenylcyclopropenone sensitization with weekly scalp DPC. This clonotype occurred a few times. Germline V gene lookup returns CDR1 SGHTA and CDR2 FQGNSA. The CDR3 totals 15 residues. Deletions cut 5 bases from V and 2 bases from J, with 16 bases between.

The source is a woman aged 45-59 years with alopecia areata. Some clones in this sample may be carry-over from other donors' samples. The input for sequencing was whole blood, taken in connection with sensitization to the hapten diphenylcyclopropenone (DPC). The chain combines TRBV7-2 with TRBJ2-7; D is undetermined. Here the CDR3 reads CASSASAVYPYEQYF. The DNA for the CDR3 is TGTGCCAGCAGCGCGTCAGCTGTATATCCCTACGAGCAGTACTTC.